This section outlines one T cell receptor beta chain sequence together with its context. The data were obtained in a study of T-cell reconstitution after alpha-beta-depleted transplantation in children. The CDR3 extends over 13 amino acids. V was pared by 4 bases and J by 9 bases, with 7 bases of the junction left unmatched. Germline CDR1 and CDR2: SQVTM and ANQGSEA. A TCRbeta library incorporating unique molecular identifiers was prepared. TCRdb reprocessed the PCR reads via MiXCR and lists one record per CDR3 protein. The table shows 400,000 to 500,000 distinct CDR3 sequences, with approximately 11% occurring only once.

The chain combines TRBV29-1 with TRBJ2-1, with 9 positions matching TRBD2. The specimen comprised PBMCs from the stem cell graft donor, sampled from the stem cell graft. The clonotype comes from a human donor who donated a stem cell graft to a child with acute myeloid leukemia. The DNA for the CDR3 is TGCAGCGTTGCTAGCGGGATTGGCCTTGAGCAGTTCTTC. It encodes CSVASGIGLEQFF.